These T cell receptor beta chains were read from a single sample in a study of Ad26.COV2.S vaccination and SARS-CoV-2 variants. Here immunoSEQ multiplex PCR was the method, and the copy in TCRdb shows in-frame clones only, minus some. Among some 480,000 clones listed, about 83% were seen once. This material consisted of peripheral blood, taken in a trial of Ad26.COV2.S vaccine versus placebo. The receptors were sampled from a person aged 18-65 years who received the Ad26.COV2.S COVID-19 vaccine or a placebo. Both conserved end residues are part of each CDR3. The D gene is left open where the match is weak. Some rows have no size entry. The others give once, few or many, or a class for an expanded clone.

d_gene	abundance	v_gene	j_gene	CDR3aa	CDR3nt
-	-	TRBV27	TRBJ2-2	CASSLAPPGELFF	TGTGCCAGCAGTTTAGCTCCTCCCGGGGAGCTGTTTTTT
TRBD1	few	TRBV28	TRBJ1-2	CASIGQGAIVLGGYTF	TGTGCCAGCATCGGACAGGGGGCTATAGTGCTAGGTGGCTACACCTTC
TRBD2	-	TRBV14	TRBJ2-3	CASSQTSGNTDTQYF	TGTGCCAGCAGCCAAACTAGCGGTAACACAGATACGCAGTATTTT
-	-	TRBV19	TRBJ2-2	CASSSQVYSGELFF	TGTGCCAGTAGTTCCCAGGTGTACTCCGGGGAGCTGTTTTTT
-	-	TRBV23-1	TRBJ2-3	CASSQATTDTQYF	TGCGCCAGCAGTCAAGCGACCACAGATACGCAGTATTTT
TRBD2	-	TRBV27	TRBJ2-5	CASSSSGRAWETQYF	TGTGCCAGCAGTTCTAGCGGGAGGGCCTGGGAGACCCAGTACTTC
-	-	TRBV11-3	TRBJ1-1	CASSSHVGGEAFF	TGTGCCAGCAGCTCCCACGTTGGCGGTGAAGCTTTCTTT
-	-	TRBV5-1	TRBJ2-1	CASSSGLEGYNEQFF	TGCGCCAGCAGCTCAGGACTCGAGGGGTACAATGAGCAGTTCTTC
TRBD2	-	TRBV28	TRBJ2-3	CASSQTSVGTDTQYF	TGTGCCAGCAGTCAGACTAGCGTTGGCACAGATACGCAGTATTTT
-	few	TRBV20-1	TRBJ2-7	CSASIDATYEQYF	TGCAGTGCTAGTATAGACGCGACCTACGAGCAGTACTTC
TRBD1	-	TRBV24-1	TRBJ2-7	CATSDTGTAPYEQYF	TGTGCCACCAGTGACACAGGGACAGCCCCCTACGAGCAGTACTTC
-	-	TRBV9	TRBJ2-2	CATRRDPDTGELFF	TGTGCCACCCGGCGAGATCCTGACACCGGGGAGCTGTTTTTT
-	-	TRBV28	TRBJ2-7	CASQITRNSYEQYF	TGTGCCAGTCAAATAACACGAAACTCCTACGAGCAGTACTTC
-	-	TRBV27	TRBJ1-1	CASRQAVNTEAFF	TGTGCCAGCCGACAGGCGGTGAACACTGAAGCTTTCTTT
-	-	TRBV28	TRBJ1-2	CASSLNVGLGYTF	TGTGCCAGCAGTTTAAATGTAGGACTTGGCTACACCTTC
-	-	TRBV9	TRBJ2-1	CASSAINNEQFF	TGTGCCAGCAGCGCGATAAACAATGAGCAGTTCTTC
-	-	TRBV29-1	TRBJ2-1	CSVEGGEQSSYNEQFF	TGCAGCGTTGAAGGGGGGGAGCAGAGCTCCTACAATGAGCAGTTCTTC
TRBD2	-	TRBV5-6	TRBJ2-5	CASSLGGLADQETQYF	TGTGCCAGCAGCTTGGGTGGCCTAGCGGATCAAGAGACCCAGTACTTC
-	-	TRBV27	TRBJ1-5	CASKPRTPLGNQPQHF	TGTGCCAGCAAGCCCAGGACACCCTTAGGGAATCAGCCCCAGCATTTT
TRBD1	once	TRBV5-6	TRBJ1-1	CASSLAWAGGYTEAFF	TGTGCCAGCAGCTTGGCCTGGGCAGGGGGTTACACTGAAGCTTTCTTT
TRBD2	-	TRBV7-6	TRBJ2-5	CASSQLSLTSGAGETQYF	TGTGCCAGCAGCCAGCTTAGTTTGACTAGCGGGGCCGGAGAGACCCAGTACTTC
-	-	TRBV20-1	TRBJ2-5	CSAGEETQYF	TGCAGTGCGGGGGAGGAGACCCAGTACTTC
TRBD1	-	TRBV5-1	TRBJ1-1	CASSLFGQGANTEAFF	TGCGCCAGCAGCTTGTTTGGGCAGGGGGCGAACACTGAAGCTTTCTTT
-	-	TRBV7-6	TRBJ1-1	CASSRLTVGALNTEAFF	TGTGCCAGCAGCCGATTAACAGTGGGGGCCCTGAACACTGAAGCTTTCTTT
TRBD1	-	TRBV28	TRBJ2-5	CASSSPTGKETQYF	TGTGCCAGCAGCTCACCGACAGGGAAGGAGACCCAGTACTTC
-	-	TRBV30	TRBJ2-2	CAWSLERGGTGELFF	TGTGCCTGGAGTTTGGAGCGAGGGGGCACCGGGGAGCTGTTTTTT
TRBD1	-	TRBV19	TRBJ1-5	CASSIEGQLSNQPQHF	TGTGCCAGTAGTATAGAGGGACAGCTTAGCAATCAGCCCCAGCATTTT
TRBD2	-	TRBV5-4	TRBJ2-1	CASSARLAGGFNEQFF	TGTGCCAGCAGCGCCAGACTAGCGGGAGGGTTCAATGAGCAGTTCTTC
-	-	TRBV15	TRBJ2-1	CATSRDLGNEQFF	TGTGCCACCAGCAGAGATCTAGGGAATGAGCAGTTCTTC